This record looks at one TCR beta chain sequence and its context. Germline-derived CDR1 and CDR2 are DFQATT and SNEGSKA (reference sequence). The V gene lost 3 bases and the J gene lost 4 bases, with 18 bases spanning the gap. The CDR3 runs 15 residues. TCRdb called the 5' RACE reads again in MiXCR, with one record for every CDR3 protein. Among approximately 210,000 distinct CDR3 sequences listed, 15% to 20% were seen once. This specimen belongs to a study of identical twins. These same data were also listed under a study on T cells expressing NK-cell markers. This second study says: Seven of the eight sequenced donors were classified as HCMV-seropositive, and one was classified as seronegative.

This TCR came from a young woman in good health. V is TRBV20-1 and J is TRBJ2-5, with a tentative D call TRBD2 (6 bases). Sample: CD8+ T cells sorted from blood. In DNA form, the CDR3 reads TGCAGTGCTAGGACCCGCCGGGGGAGACCAGAGACCCAGTACTTC. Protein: CSARTRRGRPETQYF.